This T cell receptor (beta chain) was recorded in a study of response to subunit inactivated influenza vaccine. Each CDR3 protein is one row after TCRdb ran MiXCR on the RT-PCR reads. Among approximately 290,000 distinct CDR3 sequences listed, 22% were seen once. The CDR3 sequence is 12 residues long. V was shortened by 6 bases and J by 6 bases, with 9 bases between the two germline ends. Germline V gene sequence: CDR1 SGHDN, CDR2 FVKESK. This clonotype was detected a few times. Its antigen is unknown. Study conclusions and caveats: That few new T cells are recruited by each seasonal influenza vaccination was the authors' suggestion.

The sequence was obtained from a man between 50 and 75 years old who received an inactivated influenza vaccine. V and J are TRBV14 and TRBJ1-5, with no clear D. The sample here was PBMCs from blood, taken about 20 months after vaccination. The CDR3 loop reads CASSKGSQPQHF. The DNA for the CDR3 is TGTGCCAGCAGTAAAGGGAGTCAGCCCCAGCATTTT.